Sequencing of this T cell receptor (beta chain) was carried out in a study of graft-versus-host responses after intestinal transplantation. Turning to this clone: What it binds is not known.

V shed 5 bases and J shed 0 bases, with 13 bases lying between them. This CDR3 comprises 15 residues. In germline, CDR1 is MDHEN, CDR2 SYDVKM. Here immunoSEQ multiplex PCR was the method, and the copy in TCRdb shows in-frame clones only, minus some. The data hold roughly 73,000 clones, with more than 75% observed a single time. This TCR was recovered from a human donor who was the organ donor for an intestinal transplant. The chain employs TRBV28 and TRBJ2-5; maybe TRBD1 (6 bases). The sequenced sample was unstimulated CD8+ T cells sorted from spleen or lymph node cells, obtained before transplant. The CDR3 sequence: CASSTPNRDQETQYF. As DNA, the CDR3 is TGTGCCAGCAGTACCCCGAACAGGGACCAAGAGACCCAGTACTTC.